These T cell receptor beta chains were read from a single sample in a study of beta chain features in type 1 diabetes. Produced via immunoSEQ multiplex PCR; TCRdb's table is partial and in-frame only. The table records 620,000 or so clones, less than 20% of them present only once. The sample consisted of naive CD4+ T cells from blood. Every receptor here comes from a man younger than 30 in good health. The CDR3 runs from the conserved cysteine through the conserved F or W. The order of the fields is clone size, D gene, J gene, V gene, CDR3 protein, CDR3 DNA. A D gene is named only where the DNA matches it firmly. Only some rows state a clone size, as once, few, many or a class for expanded clones.

- - TRBJ1-2 TRBV28 CASSRGQGNYGYTF TGTGCCAGCAGTAGGGGCCAGGGGAACTATGGCTACACCTTC
few TRBD1 TRBJ2-1 TRBV7-2 CASSSGTASYNEQFF TGTGCCAGCAGCTCGGGGACAGCGAGCTACAATGAGCAGTTCTTC
- - TRBJ2-1 TRBV5-1 CASSLPGTGNEQFF TGCGCCAGCAGCTTGCCGGGGACGGGCAATGAGCAGTTCTTC
- - TRBJ2-1 TRBV9 CASSPGPIGGDEQFF TGTGCCAGCAGCCCCGGACCTATAGGTGGTGATGAGCAGTTCTTC
- - TRBJ1-1 TRBV4-3 CASSQAHRVGGNTEAFF TGCGCCAGCAGCCAAGCACACAGGGTTGGAGGGAACACTGAAGCTTTCTTT
- - TRBJ1-3 TRBV25-1 CASATLGSGNTIYF TGTGCCAGCGCTACCCTCGGCTCTGGAAACACCATATATTTT
many - TRBJ1-1 TRBV14 CASSQSEAFF TGTGCCAGCAGCCAGTCTGAAGCTTTCTTT
few - TRBJ2-7 TRBV5-1 CASRDSYEQYF TGCGCCAGCAGGGATTCCTACGAGCAGTACTTC
- - TRBJ2-6 TRBV5-5 CASSNPTPSGANVLTF TGTGCCAGCAGCAACCCGACACCGTCTGGGGCCAACGTCCTGACTTTC
- TRBD2 TRBJ2-1 TRBV5-1 CASSRTSGGPPEQFF TGCGCCAGCAGCAGGACTAGCGGGGGACCTCCTGAGCAGTTCTTC
- - TRBJ2-3 TRBV18 CASSPPGTDTQYF TGTGCCAGCTCACCCCCGGGAACAGATACGCAGTATTTT
few - TRBJ1-1 TRBV30 CAWGPGGRNTEAFF TGTGCCTGGGGCCCCGGGGGGAGGAACACTGAAGCTTTCTTT
- TRBD2 TRBJ2-2 TRBV11-2 CASSPLGGSWYTGELFF TGTGCCAGCAGCCCCCTGGGGGGGAGCTGGTACACCGGGGAGCTGTTTTTT
- TRBD1 TRBJ1-1 TRBV29-1 CSVKGQMNTEAFF TGCAGCGTAAAGGGACAGATGAACACTGAAGCTTTCTTT
- TRBD1 TRBJ2-7 TRBV9 CASSVGYRGAIEQYF TGTGCCAGCAGCGTAGGCTACAGGGGGGCCATCGAGCAGTACTTC
- - TRBJ2-2 TRBV5-1 CASPVRGTGELFF TGCGCCAGTCCAGTTAGAGGCACCGGGGAGCTGTTTTTT
few TRBD1 TRBJ2-7 TRBV7-3 CASSRDRDRAGEQYF TGTGCCAGCAGTCGGGACCGGGACAGGGCAGGCGAGCAGTACTTC
- - TRBJ2-3 TRBV7-9 CASSPGGGATDTQYF TGTGCCAGCAGCCCAGGGGGGGGCGCGACAGATACGCAGTATTTT
few - TRBJ1-2 TRBV6-5 CASSYSDRGNGYTF TGTGCCAGCAGTTACTCGGACCGGGGGAATGGCTACACCTTC
- - TRBJ2-4 TRBV2 CASRRVVNIQYF TGTGCCAGCAGGAGGGTGGTAAACATTCAGTACTTC
few - TRBJ1-5 TRBV5-1 CASSFAGDSNQPQHF TGCGCCAGCAGCTTCGCAGGGGATAGCAATCAGCCCCAGCATTTT
few TRBD2 TRBJ2-7 TRBV28 CASSFPGLGSYEQYF TGTGCCAGCAGTTTCCCGGGACTAGGGTCCTACGAGCAGTACTTC
few - TRBJ2-1 TRBV28 CASSFSFRPRDNEQFF TGTGCCAGCAGTTTTTCTTTTCGTCCGCGGGATAATGAGCAGTTCTTC
- - TRBJ1-1 TRBV18 CASSPYVRENTEAFF TGTGCCAGCTCACCATATGTCCGGGAGAACACTGAAGCTTTCTTT
few TRBD1 TRBJ2-6 TRBV5-4 CASSLFRGLSGANVLTF TGTGCCAGCAGCTTGTTCAGGGGGCTTAGTGGGGCCAACGTCCTGACTTTC
few - TRBJ2-7 TRBV7-2 CASRVSRGNSYEQYF TGTGCCAGCAGGGTTAGTAGGGGGAATTCCTACGAGCAGTACTTC
- - TRBJ2-5 TRBV30 CAWRRPGQETQYF TGTGCCTGGAGGCGGCCGGGCCAAGAGACCCAGTACTTC
- TRBD1 TRBJ2-7 TRBV25-1 CASRGQGRNYEQYF TGTGCCAGCAGGGGACAGGGGCGAAACTACGAGCAGTACTTC
- - TRBJ1-5 TRBV29-1 CSVEEERNQPQHF TGCAGCGTAGAGGAAGAAAGAAATCAGCCCCAGCATTTT
few - TRBJ2-2 TRBV9 CASSVGLGEVLNTGELFF TGTGCCAGCAGCGTAGGCCTGGGAGAGGTCCTAAACACCGGGGAGCTGTTTTTT
few - TRBJ1-1 TRBV27 CASSSRGGASTEAFF TGTGCCAGCAGCTCACGGGGGGGCGCGAGCACTGAAGCTTTCTTT
- - TRBJ2-3 TRBV7-9 CASSLGRTDTQYF TGTGCCAGCAGCTTAGGGAGAACAGATACGCAGTATTTT
- TRBD2 TRBJ2-7 TRBV4-3 CASSPPGGYEQYF TGCGCCAGCAGCCCCCCGGGGGGCTACGAGCAGTACTTC
- TRBD2 TRBJ2-5 TRBV10-3 CAISGGGSKETQYF TGTGCCATCAGTGGCGGGGGGTCCAAAGAGACCCAGTACTTC
few - TRBJ1-4 TRBV7-9 CASSAQGVATNEKLFF TGTGCCAGCAGCGCTCAGGGAGTGGCAACTAATGAAAAACTGTTTTTT
- - TRBJ2-7 TRBV16 CASSQSHSSSYEQYF TGTGCCAGCAGCCAATCGCACAGTAGCTCCTACGAGCAGTACTTC
few - TRBJ2-3 TRBV7-2 CASSLPALGTDTQYF TGTGCCAGCAGCCTCCCGGCGCTCGGCACAGATACGCAGTATTTT
few - TRBJ2-7 TRBV25-1 CASSESGKSYEQYF TGTGCCAGCAGTGAATCGGGCAAGTCCTACGAGCAGTACTTC
- TRBD2 TRBJ2-2 TRBV29-1 CSVPGSSGVNTGELFF TGCAGCGTTCCTGGCTCTAGCGGGGTCAACACCGGGGAGCTGTTTTTT
- TRBD1 TRBJ1-1 TRBV18 CASSGTGSTEAFF TGTGCCAGCTCAGGGACAGGGTCCACTGAAGCTTTCTTT
few - TRBJ2-4 TRBV11-2 CASSTQRQVSAKNIQYF TGTGCCAGCAGCACCCAACGACAGGTTTCGGCCAAAAACATTCAGTACTTC
- TRBD2 TRBJ2-2 TRBV5-4 CASSFWTSGANTGELFF TGTGCCAGCAGCTTTTGGACTAGCGGGGCGAACACCGGGGAGCTGTTTTTT
- TRBD1 TRBJ2-1 TRBV28 CASVSSARGQDNEQFF TGTGCCAGCGTCTCCAGCGCCAGGGGGCAAGACAATGAGCAGTTCTTC
few - TRBJ2-2 TRBV2 CASSRTLHTGELFF TGTGCCAGCAGTAGGACACTCCACACCGGGGAGCTGTTTTTT
few - TRBJ1-3 TRBV7-2 CASSLDRASSGNTIYF TGTGCCAGCAGCTTAGACAGGGCGTCCTCTGGAAACACCATATATTTT
- - TRBJ2-7 TRBV19 CASSSSRLEQYF TGTGCCAGTAGTTCCTCTCGCCTCGAGCAGTACTTC
- - TRBJ1-1 TRBV7-9 CASSLSPGDTEAFF TGTGCCAGCAGCTTATCTCCAGGGGACACTGAAGCTTTCTTT
- - TRBJ2-5 TRBV18 CASSPGGGRETQYF TGTGCCAGCTCACCAGGAGGGGGGAGAGAGACCCAGTACTTC
- - TRBJ2-1 TRBV15 CATSRDGAGRTYNEQFF TGTGCCACCAGCAGAGATGGCGCAGGGAGAACCTACAATGAGCAGTTCTTC
few - TRBJ2-5 TRBV7-9 CASAQTQGTETQYF TGTGCCAGCGCACAAACTCAGGGGACAGAGACCCAGTACTTC
- TRBD2 TRBJ2-1 TRBV9 CASSLGLAGLYNEQFF TGTGCCAGCAGCCTGGGACTAGCGGGACTTTACAATGAGCAGTTCTTC
few - TRBJ1-5 TRBV13 CASSLGRGMGGQPQHF TGTGCCAGCAGCTTAGGGAGGGGCATGGGTGGTCAGCCCCAGCATTTT
- - TRBJ1-1 TRBV29-1 CSVDKNTEAFF TGCAGCGTTGACAAGAACACTGAAGCTTTCTTT
- - TRBJ2-6 TRBV10-3 CAISDLVQTGANVLTF TGTGCCATCAGTGACCTTGTCCAGACTGGGGCCAACGTCCTGACTTTC
- - TRBJ2-6 TRBV9 CAIPHLIEKTGSSGANVLTF TGTGCCATCCCACACCTCATTGAAAAAACAGGAAGCTCTGGGGCCAACGTCCTGACTTTC
few - TRBJ1-1 TRBV5-4 CASSFNWGNTEAFF TGTGCCAGCAGCTTTAATTGGGGGAACACTGAAGCTTTCTTT
- - TRBJ2-1 TRBV5-5 CASTQWRIAEQFF TGTGCCAGCACCCAGTGGAGGATCGCTGAGCAGTTCTTC